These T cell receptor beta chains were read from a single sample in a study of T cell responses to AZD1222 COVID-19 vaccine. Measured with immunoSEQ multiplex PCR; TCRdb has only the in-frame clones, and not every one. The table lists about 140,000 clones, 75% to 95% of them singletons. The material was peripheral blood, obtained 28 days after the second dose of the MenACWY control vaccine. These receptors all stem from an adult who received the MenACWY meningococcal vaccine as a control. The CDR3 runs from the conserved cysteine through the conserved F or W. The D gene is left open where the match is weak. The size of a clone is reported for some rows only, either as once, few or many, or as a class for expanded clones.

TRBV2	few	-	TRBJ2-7	TGTGCCAGCAGTTGGGGGGTCCCACGGTACGAGCAGTACTTC	CASSWGVPRYEQYF
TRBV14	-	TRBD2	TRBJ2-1	TGTGCCAGCAGCCCGGGACTAGCGGGAGCCTACAATGAGCAGTTCTTC	CASSPGLAGAYNEQFF
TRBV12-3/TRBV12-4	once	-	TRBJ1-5	TGTGCCAGCAGCACACCACAGGGGCCCCAGCATTTT	CASSTPQGPQHF
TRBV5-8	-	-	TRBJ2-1	TGTGCCAGCAGCTTGGCCAGGGCGGGCGAGCAGTTCTTC	CASSLARAGEQFF
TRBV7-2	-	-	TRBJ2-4	TGTGCCAGCAGTTCCTCTCACGGGGCTGCCATTCAGTACTTC	CASSSSHGAAIQYF
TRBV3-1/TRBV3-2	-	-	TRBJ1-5	TGTGCCAGCAGCCAAGATGGCGGGGGGTATCAGCCCCAGCATTTT	CASSQDGGGYQPQHF
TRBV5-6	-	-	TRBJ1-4	TGTGCCAGCAGCAGCCGAACTTGGGGCGACGAAAAACTGTTTTTT	CASSSRTWGDEKLFF
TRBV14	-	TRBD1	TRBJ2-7	TGTGCCAGCAGCCAAGTGGCAGGGGGATCCTACGAGCAGTACTTC	CASSQVAGGSYEQYF
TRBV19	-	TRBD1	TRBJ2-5	TGTGCCAGTAGTCCCGAGGGGGCTCGGTACCAAGAGACCCAGTACTTC	CASSPEGARYQETQYF
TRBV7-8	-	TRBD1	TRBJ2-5	TGTGCCAGCTTCCACAACCGTAGGGGGCGGTCTCAAGAGACCCAGTACTTC	CASFHNRRGRSQETQYF
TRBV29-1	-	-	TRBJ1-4	TGCAGCGTCTTGATCCCGTGGGGGGCTAATGAAAAACTGTTTTTT	CSVLIPWGANEKLFF
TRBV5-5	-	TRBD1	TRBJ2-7	TGTGCCAGCTGGGACAGGGTATACGAGCAGTACTTC	CASWDRVYEQYF
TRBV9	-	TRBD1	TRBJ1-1	TGTGCCAGCAGCGTAGGAACGGGTGGACAGGACGCTTTCTTT	CASSVGTGGQDAFF
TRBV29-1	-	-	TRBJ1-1	TGCAGCGTTTCTACCGAGGGGGGGTGGGCTGAAGCTTTCTTT	CSVSTEGGWAEAFF
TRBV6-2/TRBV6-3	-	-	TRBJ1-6	TGTGCCAGCAGTTTAGCCGGGTATAATTCACCCCTCCACTTT	CASSLAGYNSPLHF
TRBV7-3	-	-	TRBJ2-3	TGTGCCAGCAGCTCGCCGACCCGGGCCAGCACAGATACGCAGTATTTT	CASSSPTRASTDTQYF
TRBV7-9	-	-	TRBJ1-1	TGTGCCAGCAGCTTAGCGACGGTGGTAAGGGAAGCTTTCTTT	CASSLATVVREAFF
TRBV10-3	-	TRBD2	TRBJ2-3	TGTGCCATCTCCCGAAAGGTTCTAGCGGGGGGGCCGGGTCTGCCAGATACGCAGTATTTT	CAISRKVLAGGPGLPDTQYF
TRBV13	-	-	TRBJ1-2	TGTGCCAGCAGCCCGAGGGGATATGGCTACACCTTC	CASSPRGYGYTF
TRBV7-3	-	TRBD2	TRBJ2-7	TGTGCCAGCAGCTCCGCAGCGGGAAGCACCATTTACGAGCAGTACTTC	CASSSAAGSTIYEQYF
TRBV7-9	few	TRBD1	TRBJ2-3	TGTGCCAGCAGCCCGACAGGGTCGAACACAGATACGCAGTATTTT	CASSPTGSNTDTQYF
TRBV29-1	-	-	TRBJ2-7	TGCAGCGTTGACTGGTCGGGTACCCACGAGCAGTACTTC	CSVDWSGTHEQYF
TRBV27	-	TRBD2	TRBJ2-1	TGTGCCAGCAGTTTAGCCCCATCTTTAGCGGGATCGGACAATGAGCAGTTCTTC	CASSLAPSLAGSDNEQFF
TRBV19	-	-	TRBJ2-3	TGTGCCAGTAGTAGGGCTGGCACAGATACGCAGTATTTT	CASSRAGTDTQYF
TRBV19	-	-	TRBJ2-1	TGTGCCAGTAGTATAGGCCGGGACGCGAGTCATGAGCAGTTCTTC	CASSIGRDASHEQFF
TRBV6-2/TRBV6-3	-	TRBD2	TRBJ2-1	TGTGCCAGTAGTATAACCTTTCTAGGGTTGCAGCTAGCGGACTCCTACAATGAGCAGTTCTTC	CASSITFLGLQLADSYNEQFF
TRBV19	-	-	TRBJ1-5	TGTGCCAGTGATAGGGGCAGGAGCAATCAGCCCCAGCATTTT	CASDRGRSNQPQHF
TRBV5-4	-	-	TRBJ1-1	TGTGCCAGCAGCCTTATGAACACTGAAGCTTTCTTT	CASSLMNTEAFF
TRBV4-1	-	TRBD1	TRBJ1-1	TGCGCCAGCAGCCAAGAGGCACAGGGGATAGTCACTGAAGCTTTCTTT	CASSQEAQGIVTEAFF
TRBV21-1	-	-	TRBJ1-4	TGTGCCAGCAGCAAAGTGTGGGCGGGAGAAAAACTGTTTTTT	CASSKVWAGEKLFF
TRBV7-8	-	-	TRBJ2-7	TGTGCCAGCAGTCCCGGGTCCTACGAGCAGTACTTC	CASSPGSYEQYF
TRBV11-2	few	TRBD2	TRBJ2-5	TGTGCCAGCAGCTTAGATGCCCCCTCATCTAGCGGGGGGTTCCGGGAGACCCAGTACTTC	CASSLDAPSSSGGFRETQYF
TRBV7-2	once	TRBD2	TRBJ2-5	TGTGCCAGCAGCTTAAAGAGCGGGGGGGCCATGTACTTC	CASSLKSGGAMYF
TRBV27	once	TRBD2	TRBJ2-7	TGTGCCATCTCTTGGGTCCACTGGGGCCGGACTAGCGGGAGTTCCGAGTTCCACGAGCAGTACTTC	CAISWVHWGRTSGSSEFHEQYF
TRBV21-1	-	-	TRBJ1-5	TGTGCCAGCAGCAGCCCAGGGGCTCGCAATCAGCCCCAGCATTTT	CASSSPGARNQPQHF
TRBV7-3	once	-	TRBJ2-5	TGTGCCAGCAGCCTACAAGAAGGGGAGACCCAGTACTTC	CASSLQEGETQYF
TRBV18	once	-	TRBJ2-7	TGTGCCAGCTCACCACTTTATCAACATGGTGGTGACGAGCAGTACTTC	CASSPLYQHGGDEQYF
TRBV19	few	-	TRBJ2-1	TGTGCCAGTAGTATAGATGTGACACTGGGGGACTCCTACAATGAGCAGTTCTTC	CASSIDVTLGDSYNEQFF
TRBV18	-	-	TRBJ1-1	TGTGCCAGCTCACCAGATCGGGACACCCTGCGGGCTTTCTTT	CASSPDRDTLRAFF
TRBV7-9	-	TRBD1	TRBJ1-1	TGTGCCAGCAGCCCGCTGGACAGGGGGAGTAAGACTGAAGCTTTCTTT	CASSPLDRGSKTEAFF
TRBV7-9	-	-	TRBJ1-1	TGTGCCAGCAGCTTAGATTGGGGGTCTGACACTGAAGCTTTCTTT	CASSLDWGSDTEAFF
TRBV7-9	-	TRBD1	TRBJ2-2	TGTGCCAGCAGGTTAAGCGCAGGGGGACCCGGGGAGCTGTTTTTT	CASRLSAGGPGELFF
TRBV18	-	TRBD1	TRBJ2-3	TGTGCCAGCTCACCCGATCTGCGACAGGGGATCGATACGCAGTATTTT	CASSPDLRQGIDTQYF
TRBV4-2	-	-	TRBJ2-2	TGTGCCAGCAGCCAAGTCACCGGGGAGCTGTTTTTT	CASSQVTGELFF
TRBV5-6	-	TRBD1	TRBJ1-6	TGTGCCAGCAGCGACCTAACGACAGGGTATAATTCACCCCTCCACTTT	CASSDLTTGYNSPLHF
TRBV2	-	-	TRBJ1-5	TGTGCCAGCGAGGTGGGGGGCGGCAATCAGCCCCAGCATTTT	CASEVGGGNQPQHF
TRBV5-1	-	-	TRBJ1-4	TGCGCCAGCACGCCAGGAACCTTGACTAATGAAAAACTGTTTTTT	CASTPGTLTNEKLFF
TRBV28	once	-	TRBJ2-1	TGTGCCAGCAGTTTGTGGAACACCAATGAGCAGTTCTTC	CASSLWNTNEQFF
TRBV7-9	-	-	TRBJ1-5	TGTGCCAGCAGCTTATACGGAAATAGCAATCAGCCCCAGCATTTT	CASSLYGNSNQPQHF
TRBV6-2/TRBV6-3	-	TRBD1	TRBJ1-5	TGTGCCAGCAGCGCCAGGGGGCTTGGCAATCAGCCCCAGCATTTT	CASSARGLGNQPQHF
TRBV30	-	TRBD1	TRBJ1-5	TGTGCCTGGAGTGGAGGGGGCCTTGGGGATCAGCCCCAGCATTTT	CAWSGGGLGDQPQHF
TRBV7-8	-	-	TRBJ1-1	TGTGCCAGCAGCCAGGGGTTAGAAGCTTTCTTT	CASSQGLEAFF
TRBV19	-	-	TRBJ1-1	TGTGCCAGTACCGCTACCCCCTTAAACACTGAAGCTTTCTTT	CASTATPLNTEAFF